This T cell receptor (beta chain) originates from a study of blood T cell repertoires in COVID-19 (dated by TCRdb to the early 2020s). Background for the entire study: Samples covering the acute and convalescent phases of COVID-19 were provided by collaborators in the United States, Italy and Spain. The prospective study material was composed of cDNA or gDNA derived from T cells, B-cell-depleted T cells, or PBMCs. The dataset comprised deeply sampled blood TCRbeta repertoires from subjects exposed to, actively infected with, or recovered from COVID-19. The repertoires were released in a freely available public database meant as a resource for research on the immune response to SARS-CoV-2. The samples were drawn from the first 160 participants of the ongoing ImmuneRACE study and from over a thousand subjects provided by 6 global collaborators. The sample metadata nearly always contained a de-identified subject ID, COVID-19 status, age in years and sex. Where available, HLA class I and class II types were taken from metadata supplied by the sample provider and were not determined by assay-based typing.

TCRbeta CDR3 regions were amplified from genomic DNA using the immunoSEQ Assay, a bias-controlled multiplex PCR. Concerning the study's data processing: Within the assay, amplification of reference gene primers was used to estimate how many nucleated cells each sample contained. To quantify the absolute abundance of each unique TCRbeta CDR3 rearrangement, sequence reads were collapsed and filtered. For each sample, productive Simpson clonality was calculated as the square root of Simpson's diversity index over productive rearrangements. What TCRdb holds here is the immuneACCESS table cut down to in-frame rearrangements. Part of the clones is not present; checked against another copy, under half of the missing clones reflect an unresolved V gene, and the others are unexplained. That table is the source of V, J and clone size, and D and trimming were worked out from the DNA. For this sample the table gives 100,000 or so clones, of which around 76% were detected only once. Approximately 19% of the sample is in the top ten clones.

Study-wide findings and limitations: How much clinical and demographic metadata was included differed by source and by participant, and the metadata was provided uncurated.

Whole blood was collected in K2EDTA tubes by collaborating institutions according to the institutions' own protocols. For TCRbeta analysis, collaborators shipped samples as frozen whole blood, isolated PBMCs, or DNA extracted from either of those sample types. As regards this clone: Its antigen specificity is not known. The record has no base qualities; no much larger clone is one base away.

The CDR3 measures 14 amino acids from cysteine to phenylalanine. Only the CDR3 DNA stays, 42 bases, in frame from base 1. Based on the germline V gene, the CDR1 and CDR2 sequences are SGHRS and YFSETQ. V loses 4 bases, J loses 5 bases, and the germline ends lie 16 bases apart. This sequence uses TRBV5-1 and TRBJ2-7; the D segment could be TRBD1, given 6 matching bases. The sequence was obtained from a woman in her 70s with acute or convalescent COVID-19. Sequencing input: peripheral blood. The DNA reads as follows: TGCGCCAGCAGCCTCGAACAGGGTACCCACGAGCAGTACTTC. It translates as CASSLEQGTHEQYF.